Listed below are T cell receptor beta chains from one sample, sequenced in a study of T cell responses to AZD1222 COVID-19 vaccine. Profiled with immunoSEQ multiplex PCR; TCRdb holds only in-frame clones, not every one. The sample holds 150,000 to 180,000 clones, roughly nine tenths seen once. Sequencing was performed on peripheral blood, taken on day 0 of AZD1222 vaccination. Receptors were obtained from an adult in good health. The CDR3 runs from the conserved cysteine through the conserved F or W. D genes are given only for firm matches. Only part of the rows carry a size: once, few, many, or a class if the clone is expanded.

d_call	v_call	j_call	clone_size	cdr3_aa	cdr3_nt
NA	TRBV29-1	TRBJ1-1	NA	CSVEGGRGSTEAFF	TGCAGCGTTGAAGGCGGCCGGGGCTCCACTGAAGCTTTCTTT
NA	TRBV3-1/TRBV3-2	TRBJ2-1	NA	CASSLAGAVNEQFF	TGTGCCAGCAGCCTGGCCGGGGCCGTGAATGAGCAGTTCTTC
TRBD1	TRBV5-6	TRBJ1-2	NA	CASSLGTGLRNYGYTF	TGTGCCAGCAGCTTAGGGACAGGGTTGAGGAACTATGGCTACACCTTC
TRBD1	TRBV6-5	TRBJ1-3	NA	CASSLDRGNGNTIYF	TGTGCCAGCAGTCTGGACAGGGGGAACGGAAACACCATATATTTT
NA	TRBV19	TRBJ2-7	NA	CASGFTGDYEQYF	TGTGCCAGCGGTTTTACAGGAGACTACGAGCAGTACTTC
NA	TRBV5-4	TRBJ2-5	NA	CASSFALAGQSQETQYF	TGTGCCAGCAGCTTTGCCCTTGCGGGACAGTCCCAAGAGACCCAGTACTTC
NA	TRBV3-1/TRBV3-2	TRBJ2-1	NA	CASGAPLANEQFF	TGTGCCAGCGGGGCACCCCTGGCCAATGAGCAGTTCTTC
TRBD1	TRBV5-5	TRBJ1-6	few	CASSPQTGGVSPLHF	TGTGCCAGCAGCCCCCAGACAGGGGGCGTTTCACCCCTCCACTTT
NA	TRBV5-4	TRBJ2-3	few	CASSFNEIADTQYF	TGTGCCAGCAGCTTTAACGAGATTGCAGATACGCAGTATTTT
NA	TRBV28	TRBJ2-7	NA	CASSSTLDEQYF	TGTGCCAGCAGTTCTACACTGGACGAGCAGTACTTC
NA	TRBV18	TRBJ1-4	NA	CASSRADGAGEKLFF	TGTGCCAGCTCACGTGCCGACGGGGCGGGAGAAAAACTGTTTTTT
NA	TRBV4-3	TRBJ2-2	NA	CASSQLLSTGELFF	TGCGCCAGCAGCCAACTCCTGAGTACCGGGGAGCTGTTTTTT
TRBD2	TRBV10-3	TRBJ2-5	NA	CASGGAGETQYF	TGTGCCTCCGGGGGGGCTGGAGAGACCCAGTACTTC
NA	TRBV5-6	TRBJ2-1	NA	CASRPWGAEEQFF	TGTGCCAGCAGACCTTGGGGGGCGGAAGAGCAGTTCTTC
NA	TRBV7-2	TRBJ1-2	NA	CASSPEGAGGGYTF	TGTGCCAGCAGCCCAGAAGGGGCCGGCGGTGGCTACACCTTC
NA	TRBV28	TRBJ1-1	NA	CASDRYKNTEAFF	TGTGCCAGCGACAGATATAAGAACACTGAAGCTTTCTTT
TRBD1	TRBV11-1	TRBJ1-1	once	CASSFNTDRVGTEAFF	TGTGCCAGCAGCTTTAATACGGACAGGGTGGGCACTGAAGCTTTCTTT
NA	TRBV29-1	TRBJ1-1	NA	CSVAVGQNTEAFF	TGCAGCGTTGCTGTCGGACAGAACACTGAAGCTTTCTTT
TRBD1	TRBV30	TRBJ1-2	NA	CAWTYWDRVGYTF	TGTGCCTGGACGTATTGGGACAGGGTGGGCTACACCTTC
NA	TRBV5-6	TRBJ2-2	NA	CASSPGVRNTGELFF	TGTGCCAGCAGCCCCGGGGTTCGGAACACCGGGGAGCTGTTTTTT
TRBD1	TRBV6-1	TRBJ2-1	NA	CASSVDRSYEQFF	TGTGCCAGCAGTGTGGACAGGTCCTATGAGCAGTTCTTC
TRBD1	TRBV25-1	TRBJ1-5	once	CASSESGTGGNQPQHF	TGTGCCAGCAGTGAAAGCGGGACAGGGGGGAATCAGCCCCAGCATTTT
NA	TRBV6-5	TRBJ1-1	NA	CASTRQINTEAFF	TGTGCCAGCACGCGTCAAATCAACACTGAAGCTTTCTTT
NA	TRBV15	TRBJ1-2	NA	CATSRDRGRGSYGYTF	TGTGCCACCAGCAGAGATCGGGGGAGGGGAAGCTATGGCTACACCTTC
NA	TRBV9	TRBJ2-3	NA	CASSLPGGLGVDTQYF	TGTGCCAGCAGCCTACCCGGAGGGCTAGGGGTAGATACGCAGTATTTT
TRBD2	TRBV11-2	TRBJ2-3	NA	CASEFSGSADTQYF	TGTGCCAGCGAGTTTAGCGGGAGTGCAGATACGCAGTATTTT
TRBD2	TRBV6-6	TRBJ2-3	NA	CASHRGEGDTQYF	TGTGCCAGCCACCGAGGGGAGGGGGATACGCAGTATTTT
TRBD2	TRBV2	TRBJ2-7	once	CASSVGGGPLGEQYF	TGTGCCAGCAGTGTGGGCGGGGGTCCCTTAGGGGAGCAGTACTTC
NA	TRBV2	TRBJ2-1	few	CASSDYSRPYNEQFF	TGTGCCAGCAGTGACTATAGCCGACCCTACAATGAGCAGTTCTTC
NA	TRBV18	TRBJ1-5	once	CASSPDGVQPQHF	TGTGCCAGCTCACCCGACGGGGTTCAGCCCCAGCATTTT
NA	TRBV21-1	TRBJ2-7	once	CASKQVLQRAYEQYF	TGTGCCAGCAAGCAGGTCCTTCAAAGGGCCTACGAGCAGTACTTC
NA	TRBV12-5	TRBJ2-7	NA	CASDSVEASSYEQYF	TGTGCTAGTGACTCTGTTGAGGCCAGCTCCTACGAGCAGTACTTC
NA	TRBV5-6	TRBJ1-1	once	CASSLIRTAEDEAFF	TGTGCCAGCAGCTTGATTCGAACAGCCGAAGATGAAGCTTTCTTT
TRBD1	TRBV4-3	TRBJ1-2	NA	CASSQGTGGPYTF	TGCGCCAGCAGCCAAGGGACAGGGGGCCCCTACACCTTC
TRBD2	TRBV2	TRBJ2-1	NA	CASSAYGGGYREQFF	TGTGCCAGCAGTGCCTATGGGGGAGGGTACCGGGAGCAGTTCTTC
NA	TRBV5-1	TRBJ1-3	NA	CASSLMTGYSGNTIYF	TGCGCCAGCAGCCTTATGACAGGCTACTCTGGAAACACCATATATTTT
NA	TRBV28	TRBJ2-5	NA	CASRDVETQYF	TGTGCCAGCCGGGACGTTGAAACCCAGTACTTC
NA	TRBV18	TRBJ1-2	NA	CASSPQAPEYGYTF	TGTGCCAGCTCACCACAGGCCCCGGAATATGGCTACACCTTC
NA	TRBV7-2	TRBJ1-1	NA	CASSLVPSTEAFF	TGTGCCAGCAGCTTAGTGCCCTCCACGGAAGCTTTCTTT
TRBD2	TRBV18	TRBJ2-1	few	CASSQRGSSYNEQFF	TGTGCCAGCTCACAGCGGGGGAGCTCCTACAATGAGCAGTTCTTC
NA	TRBV7-2	TRBJ2-7	NA	CASRVTGSHSYEQYF	TGTGCCAGCAGGGTCACAGGTTCGCACTCCTACGAGCAGTACTTC
NA	TRBV21-1	TRBJ2-7	NA	CASSKEPGRAYEQYF	TGTGCCAGCAGCAAAGAGCCAGGTAGGGCCTACGAGCAGTACTTC
TRBD1	TRBV30	TRBJ1-1	NA	CAWIVQGANTEAFF	TGTGCCTGGATCGTACAGGGGGCTAATACTGAAGCTTTCTTT
NA	TRBV6-1	TRBJ2-7	NA	CASSEIGAGTYEQYF	TGTGCCAGCAGTGAAATTGGGGCTGGGACCTACGAGCAGTACTTC
NA	TRBV24-1	TRBJ2-5	NA	CATSIGSETQYF	TGTGCCACCAGTATAGGGTCGGAGACCCAGTACTTC
NA	TRBV11-3	TRBJ2-3	NA	CASSLDGGIPMEGTDTQYF	TGTGCCAGCAGCTTAGATGGAGGGATCCCCATGGAGGGGACAGATACGCAGTATTTT
NA	TRBV11-2	TRBJ1-1	NA	CASSLVSYEAFF	TGTGCCAGCAGCTTAGTTTCCTATGAAGCTTTCTTT
NA	TRBV27	TRBJ1-6	NA	CASSLKQGNSPLHF	TGTGCCAGCAGTTTGAAACAGGGAAATTCACCCCTCCACTTT
NA	TRBV4-3	TRBJ1-3	NA	CASSQGGGLSGNTIYF	TGCGCCAGCAGCCAAGGAGGGGGGCTCTCTGGAAACACCATATATTTT
NA	TRBV21-1	TRBJ2-1	NA	CASSSRWDRLYEQFF	TGTGCCAGCTCATCCCGGTGGGACAGGCTTTATGAGCAGTTCTTC